Listed here are 31 T cell receptor beta chains from one sample, sequenced in a study of patients and donors after allogeneic stem cell transplantation. TCRdb re-analysed the RT-PCR reads in MiXCR, keeping a single row per CDR3 protein. The table lists approximately 98,000 distinct CDR3 sequences, 35% of them singletons. Sequenced sample: blood, either unsorted or a sorted T cell fraction (not recorded which). Receptor source: a human donor who was either an allogeneic HSCT recipient or a stem cell or donor lymphocyte infusion donor (not recorded which). It is not recorded whose cells these are; they may come from a transplant donor.

The chain joins TRBV19 to TRBJ2-7; TRBD2 matches at 9 bases. The junction had 7 bases not matched to a gene; V was cut back by 4 bases and J by 6 bases. Germline V lookup: CDR1 LNHDA, CDR2 SQIVND (reference sequence). The CDR3 is 14 amino acids. Here the CDR3 reads CASSKLAGIVEQYF. The CDR3 DNA reads TGTGCCAGTAGTAAGCTAGCGGGAATCGTCGAGCAGTACTTC.

This clonotype came up a few times. This sequence joins TRBV20-1 and TRBJ1-2; the match to TRBD1 covers 8 bases. The CDR3 has 13 amino acids. Germline values: CDR1 DFQATT, CDR2 SNEGSKA (reference sequence). Trimming at V came to 3 bases and at J to 8 bases, leaving 8 bases not matched to a gene. In DNA form, the CDR3 reads TGCAGTGCTAGTCAGCAGGGGGCGAAGGGCTACACCTTC. It specifies CSASQQGAKGYTF.

The chain joins TRBV20-1 to TRBJ2-6; 7 bases line up with TRBD1. V shed 2 bases and J 2 bases; nucleotides not matched to a gene: 6. The CDR3 is made up of 16 amino acids. CDR1 and CDR2 from the germline V gene are DFQATT and SNEGSKA (reference sequence). The CDR3: CSARRQGKAGANVLTF. DNA of the CDR3: TGCAGTGCTAGACGACAGGGAAAGGCTGGGGCCAACGTCCTGACTTTC.

In its sample, this clonotype was seen a few times. The V call is TRBV12-3 or TRBV12-4, the J call TRBJ1-3; no definite D call. CDR3 length equals 13 residues. The V and J ends lost 6 bases and 4 bases respectively, with 10 bases between them. CDR3 in amino acids: CASSLLVGNTIYF. Here the CDR3 DNA reads TGTGCCAGCAGCCTGTTGGTCGGAAACACCATATATTTT.

The chain uses TRBV5-1 and TRBJ2-2; 9 nucleotides line up with TRBD2. The CDR3 extends over 16 amino acids. From germline, CDR1 is SGHRS and CDR2 YFSETQ. After removal of 0 bases from V and 4 bases from J, the junction contained 4 bases not matched to a gene. The CDR3 DNA reads TGCGCCAGCAGCTTGGGAGCGGGAGGATTCACCGGGGAGCTGTTTTTT. It translates to CASSLGAGGFTGELFF.

The chain couples TRBV28 to TRBJ1-2; no clear D gene. CDR3 length: 14 residues. Deletions cut 3 bases from V and 5 bases from J, with 13 bases between. From germline, CDR1 is MDHEN and CDR2 SYDVKM. CDR3 in DNA: TGTGCCAGCAGTTTTGCTTGGGGAGGGTATGGCTACACCTTC. Translation: CASSFAWGGYGYTF.

V usage is TRBV12-3 or TRBV12-4 and J usage is TRBJ2-1; D possibly corresponds to TRBD1 (5 bases). V was cut by 1 base and J by 3 bases, with 7 bases left in between. The CDR3 runs 14 residues. The CDR3 region is CASSLDRSYNEQFF. For the CDR3, the DNA is TGTGCCAGCAGTTTAGACAGGAGCTACAATGAGCAGTTCTTC.

In its sample, this clonotype was seen a few times. The genes are TRBV2 and TRBJ1-6; D perhaps matches TRBD1 (6 bases). Deletions cut 4 bases from V and 0 bases from J, with 13 bases between. CDR3 size: 17 residues. From germline, CDR1 is SNHLY and CDR2 FYNNEI. CDR3 DNA: TGTGCCAGCAGTGGGACAGTCGCCAGCTCCTATAATTCACCCCTCCACTTT. It specifies CASSGTVASSYNSPLHF.

This chain connects TRBV10-2 to TRBJ2-1, with D unclear. V lost 2 bases and J 9 bases, leaving 8 bases between the germline ends. The CDR3 is 12 residues long. From germline, CDR1 is WSHSY and CDR2 SAAADI. CDR3 loop: CASSELVLEQFF. The CDR3 DNA reads as TGCGCCAGCAGTGAGCTCGTCCTTGAGCAGTTCTTC.

V is TRBV5-1 and J is TRBJ2-1; D remains ambiguous. Per the germline V gene, CDR1 is SGHRS and CDR2 is YFSETQ. This CDR3 is built from 14 residues. V was shortened by 5 bases and J by 3 bases, with 12 bases between the two germline ends. The DNA of the CDR3 is TGCGCCAGCAGGGTGAAGAGGCTCTACAATGAGCAGTTCTTC. Translating it yields CASRVKRLYNEQFF.

The rearrangement joins TRBV7-2 to TRBJ2-6; perhaps TRBD1 as D (5 bases). Between the trimmed V and J ends, which lost 1 base and 0 bases, there was a span of 7 bases. Germline V gene data show CDR1 as SGHTA and CDR2 as FQGNSA. The CDR3 is 16 amino acids. CDR3 sequence: CASSLGGISGANVLTF. The CDR3 DNA reads as TGTGCCAGCAGCTTAGGGGGCATCTCTGGGGCCAACGTCCTGACTTTC.

The count of this clonotype is one. The chain is built from TRBV6-6 and TRBJ2-1, with 13 bases aligning to TRBD2. The CDR3 runs to 15 residues. Germline-derived CDR1 and CDR2 are MNHNY and SVGAGI (reference sequence). With 6 bases clipped from V and 8 bases from J, the junction kept 7 bases outside the gene matches. In DNA, the CDR3 is TGTGCCAGCAGACCGACTAGCGGGGGGATAGATGAGCAGTTCTTC. Translation gives CASRPTSGGIDEQFF.

This clonotype was counted ten times or more. The chain recombines TRBV20-1 with TRBJ1-2; D is unclear. Germline CDR1 and CDR2: DFQATT and SNEGSKA (reference sequence). Between the trimmed V and J ends, which lost 6 bases and 4 bases, there was a span of 12 bases. The length of the CDR3 is 12 residues. CDR3 sequence (DNA): TGCAGTGCCCCAACTGGGGTCTATGGCTACACCTTC. Its translation is CSAPTGVYGYTF.

The chain uses TRBV5-1 and TRBJ2-7, with TRBD1 matching 7 bases. CDR3 length: 16 amino acids. V was clipped by 4 bases and J by 2 bases; unmatched bases: 12. CDR1 is SGHRS and CDR2 is YFSETQ in the germline V gene. As DNA, the CDR3 is TGCGCCAGCAGCGAGCCCTCGACCCAGGGGGCCTACGAGCAGTACTTC. Residues: CASSEPSTQGAYEQYF.

This clonotype has more than one count but fewer than ten. The chain combines TRBV24-1 with TRBJ1-2; D might be TRBD1 (5 bases). The CDR3 totals 13 residues. The germline CDR1 and CDR2 sequences are KGHDR and SFDVKD. Trimming removed 6 bases at V and 0 bases at J, with 7 bases between. CDR3 bases: TGTGCCACCAGTCCACAGGCTAACTATGGCTACACCTTC. This encodes CATSPQANYGYTF.

This clonotype is a singleton in its sample. The genes are TRBV4-2 and TRBJ2-2; D is ambiguous. The CDR3 has 16 amino acids. Germline CDR1 LGHNA, CDR2 YNFKEQ. Trimming removed 1 base at V and 0 bases at J, with 9 bases between. CDR3 region: CASSQVSATNTGELFF. As DNA, the CDR3 is TGTGCCAGCAGCCAAGTCTCCGCTACGAACACCGGGGAGCTGTTTTTT.

This chain links TRBV20-1 with TRBJ2-7; TRBD2 aligns across 9 bases. The CDR3 consists of 16 residues. V lost 1 base and J lost 2; bases outside the gene matches: 9. Per germline, CDR1 DFQATT and CDR2 SNEGSKA (reference sequence). The DNA for the CDR3 is TGCAGTGCTAGAGTGGGACAGCGGGAGGTTACCTACGAGCAGTACTTC. Its protein is CSARVGQREVTYEQYF.

Only a few counts were recorded for this clonotype. This chain joins TRBV4-2 and TRBJ1-4, with a tentative D call TRBD1 (5 bases). Germline V gene data show CDR1 as LGHNA and CDR2 as YNFKEQ. The V and J ends lost 3 bases and 4 bases respectively, with 12 bases between them. The CDR3 runs 15 residues. Written as DNA, the CDR3 is TGTGCCAGCAGCCACGACGACAGCTTTAATGAAAAACTGTTTTTT. Amino acid sequence: CASSHDDSFNEKLFF.

The table lists this clonotype with a few counts. This chain connects TRBV6-2 or TRBV6-3 to TRBJ1-1; D not certain. From germline, CDR1 is MNHEY and CDR2 SVGEGT. The CDR3 runs 13 residues. The V end was cut by 0 bases, the J end by 10 bases, with 12 bases between. CDR3 sequence: CASSYSAHSGAFF. The CDR3 nucleotides are TGTGCCAGCAGTTACTCGGCCCATTCTGGAGCTTTCTTT.

This chain links TRBV5-1 with TRBJ2-1; 7 nucleotides match TRBD2. This CDR3 region has 15 residues. Per the germline V gene, CDR1 is SGHRS and CDR2 is YFSETQ. The V and J ends lost 0 bases and 9 bases, in that order; junction bases with no gene match: 9. Written as DNA, the CDR3 is TGCGCCAGCAGCTTGGAGGGCGGACTAGTAAGTGAGCAGTTCTTC. It translates to CASSLEGGLVSEQFF.

The V gene is TRBV28, the J gene TRBJ2-4; 8 bases agree with TRBD2. The CDR3 has 15 residues. Germline-derived CDR1 and CDR2 are MDHEN and SYDVKM. The J segment lost 1 base and the V segment lost 8 bases, leaving 7 bases of the junction unmatched. In nucleotides, the CDR3 is TGTGCCAGCTCTAGGACTAGCATCGCCAAAAACATTCAGTACTTC. Translation: CASSRTSIAKNIQYF.

The chain couples TRBV4-2 to TRBJ2-3; 8 positions agree with TRBD1. The V and J ends lost 2 bases and 4 bases, in that order; junction bases with no gene match: 5. Per the germline V gene, CDR1 is LGHNA and CDR2 is YNFKEQ. The CDR3 has 15 residues. The CDR3 loop is CASSQNRGLADTQYF. The CDR3 nucleotides read TGTGCCAGCAGCCAAAACAGGGGGTTGGCAGATACGCAGTATTTT.

The gene calls are TRBV20-1 and TRBJ1-1; D gene unclear. The germline V and J ends were trimmed by 4 bases and 3 bases, with 12 bases remaining between them. The CDR3 spans 13 residues. Germline V gene lookup returns CDR1 DFQATT and CDR2 SNEGSKA (reference sequence). Here the CDR3 DNA reads TGCAGTGCTATAAGTGGAGGTTACACTGAAGCTTTCTTT. This sequence encodes CSAISGGYTEAFF.

This clonotype was seen only a few times. The chain couples TRBV5-5 to TRBJ1-2, with a tentative D call TRBD1 (5 bases). Germline V gene data show CDR1 as SGHKS and CDR2 as YYEKEE (reference sequence). V lost 4 bases and J lost 5, with 12 bases in between. This CDR3 is 13 amino acids long. This chain's CDR3 is CASSATVRYGYTF. CDR3 DNA: TGTGCCAGCAGCGCGACAGTCCGTTATGGCTACACCTTC.

The rearrangement links TRBV29-1 to TRBJ2-3; D might be TRBD1 or TRBD2, each matching 6 bases. CDR1 and CDR2 from the germline V gene are SQVTM and ANQGSEA. The CDR3 length is 14 residues. Trimming took 6 bases from V and 7 from J, leaving 20 bases between them. CDR3 loop: CSVPVGGISNTQYF. The CDR3 coding sequence is TGCAGCGTCCCGGTCGGGGGCATAAGTAATACGCAGTATTTT.

V and J are TRBV6-5 and TRBJ1-2; a weak D match, TRBD1 (6 bases). The CDR3 spans 14 residues. Germline V lookup: CDR1 MNHEY, CDR2 SVGAGI. Trimming pared 7 bases from V and 6 bases from J, leaving 18 bases between. In nucleotides, the CDR3 is TGTGCCAGCAAGACTCGGGGCAGGGGTGATGGCTACACCTTC. Its translation: CASKTRGRGDGYTF.

The chain recombines TRBV7-8 with TRBJ2-1; TRBD2 might be the D (6 bases). Trimming left V 4 bases short and J 9 bases short, with 10 bases between. The CDR3 runs 12 residues. Germline V gene data show CDR1 as SGHVS and CDR2 as FQNEAQ. CDR3 amino acids: CASSSLGGEQFF. CDR3 in DNA: TGTGCCAGCAGCTCCCTCGGGGGTGAGCAGTTCTTC.

The chain is built from TRBV4-1 and TRBJ2-5; unclear D gene. The CDR3 length is 12 residues. Looked up from germline, CDR1 is MGHRA and CDR2 is YSYEKL. V was cut by 0 bases and J by 3 bases, with 2 bases left in between. The CDR3 spells CASSQDKETQYF. The CDR3 region has the DNA TGCGCCAGCAGCCAAGATAAAGAGACCCAGTACTTC.

This clonotype showed up just a few times. A read error may explain this, as a much larger clone is one base away. The rearrangement joins TRBV7-2 to TRBJ1-4, with D unresolved. Trimming shortened V by 7 bases and J by 7 bases, and 13 bases separated the two germline ends. The CDR3 runs to 13 residues. Germline CDR1 SGHTA, CDR2 FQGNSA. CDR3 loop: CASILGEAEKLFF. The CDR3 nucleotides are TGTGCCAGCATCTTGGGAGAAGCTGAAAAACTGTTTTTT.

This clonotype was detected a few times. The rearrangement joins TRBV20-1 to TRBJ1-2; D perhaps matches TRBD1 (6 bases). Trimming took 6 bases from V and 4 from J, leaving 12 bases between them. Germline loops: CDR1 DFQATT, CDR2 SNEGSKA (reference sequence). The CDR3 extends over 12 amino acids. The CDR3 reads CSARGGLYGYTF. The CDR3 nucleotides read TGCAGTGCCCGGGGGGGCCTCTATGGCTACACCTTC.

This chain links TRBV6-5 with TRBJ1-6; D might be TRBD1 (5 bases). Trimming shortened V by 0 bases and J by 9 bases, and 15 bases separated the two germline ends. CDR3 size: 16 residues. Germline V gene sequence: CDR1 MNHEY, CDR2 SVGAGI. DNA of the CDR3: TGTGCCAGCAGTTACTCGACCGGGGGACCTACTTCACCCCTCCACTTT. Translated, it gives CASSYSTGGPTSPLHF.